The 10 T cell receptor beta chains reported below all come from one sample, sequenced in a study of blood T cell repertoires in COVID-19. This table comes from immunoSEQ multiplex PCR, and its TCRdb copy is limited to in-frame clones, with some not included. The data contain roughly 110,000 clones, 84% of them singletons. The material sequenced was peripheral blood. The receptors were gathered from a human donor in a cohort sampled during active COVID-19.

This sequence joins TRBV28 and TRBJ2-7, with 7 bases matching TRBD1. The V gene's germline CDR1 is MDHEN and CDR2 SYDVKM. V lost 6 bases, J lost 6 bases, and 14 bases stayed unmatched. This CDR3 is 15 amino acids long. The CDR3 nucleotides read TGTGCCAGCAGACAAGACAGGGTCTTGGCCATCGAGCAGTACTTC. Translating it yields CASRQDRVLAIEQYF.

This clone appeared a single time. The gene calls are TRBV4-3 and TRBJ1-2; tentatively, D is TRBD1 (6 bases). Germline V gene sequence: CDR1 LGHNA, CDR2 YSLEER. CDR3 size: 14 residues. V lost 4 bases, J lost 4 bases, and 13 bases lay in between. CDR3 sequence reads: CASSPQGIGYGYTF. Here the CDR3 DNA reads TGCGCCAGCAGCCCACAGGGTATCGGCTATGGCTACACCTTC.

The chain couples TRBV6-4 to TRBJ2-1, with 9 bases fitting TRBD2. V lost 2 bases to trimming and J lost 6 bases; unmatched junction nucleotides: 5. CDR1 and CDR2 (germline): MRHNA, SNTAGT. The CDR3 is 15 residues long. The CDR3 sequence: CASSDIAGVGNEQFF. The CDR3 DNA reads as TGTGCCAGCAGTGACATAGCGGGAGTAGGCAATGAGCAGTTCTTC.

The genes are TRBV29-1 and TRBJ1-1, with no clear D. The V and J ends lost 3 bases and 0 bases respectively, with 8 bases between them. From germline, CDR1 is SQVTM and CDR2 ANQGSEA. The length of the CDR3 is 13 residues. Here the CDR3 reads CSVDSRLNTEAFF. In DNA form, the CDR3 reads TGCAGCGTTGATTCGCGGTTGAACACTGAAGCTTTCTTT.

CDR3 in amino acids: CASSQDLQGASYEQYF. The CDR3 region has the DNA TGTGCCAGCAGCCAAGATCTTCAGGGGGCCTCCTACGAGCAGTACTTC. The chain carries TRBV14 and TRBJ2-7; TRBD1 matches 8 bases. CDR1 and CDR2 (germline): SGHDN, FVKESK. The CDR3 contains 16 residues. J gave up 0 bases and V 0 bases, and 4 bases lay outside the gene matches.

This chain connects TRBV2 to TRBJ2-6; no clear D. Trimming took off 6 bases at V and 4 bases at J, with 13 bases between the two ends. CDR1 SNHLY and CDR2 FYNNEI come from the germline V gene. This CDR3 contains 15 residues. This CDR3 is CASSRTGLGANVLTF. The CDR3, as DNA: TGTGCCAGCAGCCGAACGGGTTTGGGGGCCAACGTCCTGACTTTC.

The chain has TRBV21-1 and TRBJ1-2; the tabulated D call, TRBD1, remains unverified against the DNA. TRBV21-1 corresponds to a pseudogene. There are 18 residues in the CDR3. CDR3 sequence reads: CASSKKMETGKVRYGYTF. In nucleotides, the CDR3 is TGTGCCAGCAGCAAAAAAATGGAGACAGGAAAGGTGAGATATGGCTACACCTTC.

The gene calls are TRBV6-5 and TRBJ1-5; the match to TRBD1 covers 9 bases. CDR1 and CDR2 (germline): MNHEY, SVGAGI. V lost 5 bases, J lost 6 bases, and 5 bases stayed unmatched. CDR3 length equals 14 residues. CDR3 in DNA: TGTGCCAGCAGTATGGGACAGGGAGGTCAGCCCCAGCATTTT. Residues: CASSMGQGGQPQHF.

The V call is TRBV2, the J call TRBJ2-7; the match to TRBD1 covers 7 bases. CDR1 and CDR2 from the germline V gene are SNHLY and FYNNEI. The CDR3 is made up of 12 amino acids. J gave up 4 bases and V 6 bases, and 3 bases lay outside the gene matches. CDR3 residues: CASREQGYEQYF. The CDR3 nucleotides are TGTGCCAGCAGGGAACAGGGGTACGAGCAGTACTTC.

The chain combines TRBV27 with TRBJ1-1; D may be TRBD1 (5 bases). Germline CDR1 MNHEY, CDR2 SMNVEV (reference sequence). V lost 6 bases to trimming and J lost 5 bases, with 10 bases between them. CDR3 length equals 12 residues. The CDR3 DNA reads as TGTGCCAGCAGATCCAAGGGGACTGAAGCTTTCTTT. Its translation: CASRSKGTEAFF.